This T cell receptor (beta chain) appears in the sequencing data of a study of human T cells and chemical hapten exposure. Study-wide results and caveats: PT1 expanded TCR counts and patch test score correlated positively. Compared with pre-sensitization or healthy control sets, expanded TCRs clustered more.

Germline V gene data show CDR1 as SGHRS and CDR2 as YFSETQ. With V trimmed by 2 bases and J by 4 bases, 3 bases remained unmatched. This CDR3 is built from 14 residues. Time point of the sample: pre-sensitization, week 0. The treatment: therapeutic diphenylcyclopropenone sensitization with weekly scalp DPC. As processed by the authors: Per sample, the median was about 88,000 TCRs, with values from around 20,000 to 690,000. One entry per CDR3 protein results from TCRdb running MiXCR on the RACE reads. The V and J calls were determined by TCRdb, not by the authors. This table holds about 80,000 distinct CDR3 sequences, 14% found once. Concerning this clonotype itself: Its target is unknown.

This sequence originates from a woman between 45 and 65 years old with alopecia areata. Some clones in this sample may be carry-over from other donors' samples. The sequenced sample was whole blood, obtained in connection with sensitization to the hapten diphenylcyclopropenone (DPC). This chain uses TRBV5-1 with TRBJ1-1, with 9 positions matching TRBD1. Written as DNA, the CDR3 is TGCGCCAGCAGCTTCCAGACAGGGGGCACTGAAGCTTTCTTT. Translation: CASSFQTGGTEAFF.